The 10 T cell receptor beta chains below come from one sample, sequenced in a study of metastatic and nonmetastatic thyroid tumors. With MiXCR, TCRdb called clones anew from the PCR reads. The sample has about 24,000 clones, around 15% seen once. Thyroid surgery was performed in patients who had received no treatment beforehand. Material for sequencing was blood. These receptors were taken from a female donor with papillary thyroid cancer or a benign thyroid nodule (not recorded which). Some clones in this sample may be carry-over from other donors' samples.

Sample share makes this clone medium-sized. V is TRBV3-1 and J is TRBJ2-7; D possibly corresponds to TRBD2 (6 bases). V was shortened by 4 bases and J by 0 bases, with 13 bases between the two germline ends. The CDR3 totals 15 residues. Germline-derived CDR1 and CDR2 are LGHDT and YNNKEL (reference sequence). CDR3 DNA: TGTGCCAGCAGCCCCCTGGGGAGGAGCTCCTACGAGCAGTACTTC. It yields the protein CASSPLGRSSYEQYF.

This clone was seen repeatedly, ten times or more. The chain recombines TRBV7-6 with TRBJ2-7, with 10 bases lining up with TRBD1. CDR3 length: 15 residues. V lost 4 bases to trimming and J lost 2 bases; unmatched junction nucleotides: 5. The germline CDR1 and CDR2 sequences are SGHVS and FNYEAQ. Written as DNA, the CDR3 is TGTGCCAGCAGCTCTTGGACAGGGGGTACCTACGAGCAGTACTTC. It encodes CASSSWTGGTYEQYF.

The chain carries TRBV4-3 and TRBJ2-7; possibly TRBD1 for D (5 bases). Germline V gene lookup returns CDR1 LGHNA and CDR2 YSLEER. This CDR3 contains 15 residues. V shed 0 bases and J shed 6 bases, with 15 bases lying between them. The CDR3 DNA reads TGCGCCAGCAGCCAAGATCGTTCAGGGCGCGGCGAGCAGTACTTC. Its protein product is CASSQDRSGRGEQYF.

This clone was observed at least ten times. This chain links TRBV3-1 with TRBJ2-2; D is tentatively TRBD1 or TRBD2 (5 bases each). The V and J ends lost 4 bases and 2 bases respectively, with 11 bases between them. Germline V gives CDR1 LGHDT, CDR2 YNNKEL (reference sequence). CDR3 length equals 15 residues. The CDR3 is CASSRGESNTGELFF. The CDR3 DNA sequence: TGTGCCAGCAGCCGAGGGGAATCCAACACCGGGGAGCTGTTTTTT.

This clone was recorded at least ten times. The CDR3 spells CSAQQGAEEKLFF. CDR3 coding DNA: TGCAGTGCTCAACAGGGCGCCGAGGAAAAACTGTTTTTT. V and J are TRBV20-1 and TRBJ1-4; weak D call: TRBD1 (6 bases). Germline V gene sequence: CDR1 DFQATT, CDR2 SNEGSKA (reference sequence). CDR3 length: 13 amino acids. The V gene lost 5 bases and the J gene lost 8 bases, with 15 bases spanning the gap.

In this sample, this clone turned up many times. This may be a read error: a much more frequent sequence differs by one nucleotide. In the same sample, other DNA sequences code for this CDR3. The J gene is TRBJ2-7, the V gene TRBV7-9; TRBD1 aligns across 11 bases. The CDR3 is made up of 15 amino acids. The germline CDR1 and CDR2 sequences are SEHNR and FQNEAQ (reference sequence). CDR3 nucleotides: TGTGCCAGCAGCTTGGACAGGGGGCTCACCTACGAGCAATACTTC. Translating it yields CASSLDRGLTYEQYF.

A note on this clone: The junction shows a germline mismatch at one end, possibly a read error. Other DNA sequences in the sample encode the same CDR3. The genes are TRBV6-1 and TRBJ2-1, with 10 bases fitting TRBD2. There are 16 residues in the CDR3. CDR1 is MNHNS and CDR2 is SASEGT in the germline V gene. CDR3 region: CASSDPSGRAINEQFF. The CDR3 DNA is TGTGCCAGTAGTGACCCCAGCGGGAGGGCCATCAATGAGCAGTTCTTC.

This clone was recorded at least ten times. J is TRBJ2-3 and V is TRBV10-2, with 7 bases identical to TRBD1. CDR1 WSHSY and CDR2 SAAADI come from the germline V gene. V lost 3 bases to trimming and J lost 2 bases; unmatched junction nucleotides: 11. The CDR3 is made up of 17 amino acids. The CDR3 coding sequence is TGCGCCAGCAGTGATCACGGAAGGGGGCGCACCACAGATACGCAGTATTTT. It encodes CASSDHGRGRTTDTQYF.

The rearrangement uses TRBV20-1 and TRBJ2-5; 10 positions match TRBD1. Trimming took 1 base from V and 7 from J; bases not matched to a gene: 9. The CDR3 runs 15 residues. Germline V gene sequence: CDR1 DFQATT, CDR2 SNEGSKA (reference sequence). CDR3 sequence (DNA): TGCAGTGCTAGAGGGGGGACAGGGGTCCGGGGGACCCAGTACTTC. Translating it yields CSARGGTGVRGTQYF.

This clone has at least ten counts. The V call is TRBV12-3 or TRBV12-4, the J call TRBJ2-7, with 14 nucleotides matching TRBD2. Unmatched junction bases numbered 11, after V lost 6 bases and J lost 4 bases. The CDR3 is made up of 17 amino acids. CDR3 sequence (DNA): TGTGCCAGCAGCCCCGGGACTAGCGGGAGAGTGGTTTACGAGCAGTACTTC. Translation gives CASSPGTSGRVVYEQYF.